These T cell receptor beta chains were read from a single sample in a study of T-cell reconstitution after alpha-beta-depleted transplantation in children. Using its own MiXCR run on the PCR reads, TCRdb lists one record per CDR3 protein. The data contain roughly 400,000 distinct CDR3 sequences, 43% of them seen just once; the ten biggest clones take up approximately 25%. The sample here was PBMCs, taken before TCRalphabeta/CD19-depleted stem cell transplant. The receptors originated from a girl between 2 and 10 years old with aplastic anemia, due to receive a stem cell transplant. Each CDR3 is given with its conserved first and last residue. A D gene is named only where the DNA matches it firmly. Size values are once, few and many counts, or a class for expanded clones, and some rows have none.

V gene	D gene	J gene	clone size	CDR3 DNA	CDR3 protein
TRBV29-1	.	TRBJ1-3	few	TGCAGCGTTGAAACCGGGGTGGGTGGAAACACCATATATTTT	CSVETGVGGNTIYF
TRBV20-1	TRBD1	TRBJ1-1	.	TGCAGTGCTAGAGGGACAGGGGGCGCAGAAGCTTTCTTT	CSARGTGGAEAFF
TRBV20-1	.	TRBJ1-2	.	TGCAGTGCTCCACGGACGGCGAACTATGGCTACACCTTC	CSAPRTANYGYTF
TRBV18	.	TRBJ2-1	.	TGTGCCAGCTCACCACAGAGCGACAGAGAGCAGTTCTTC	CASSPQSDREQFF
TRBV5-5	TRBD1	TRBJ1-5	few	TGTGCCAGCAGCCAGGGACAGGGGCCCCGGCATTTT	CASSQGQGPRHF
TRBV2	.	TRBJ2-1	.	TGTGCCGTCACTATAAGCTCCTACAATGAGCAGTTCTTC	CAVTISSYNEQFF
TRBV9	.	TRBJ1-5	few	TGTGCCAGCAGCGTATCCGGGACCGGGATTCAGCCCCAGCATTTT	CASSVSGTGIQPQHF
TRBV5-6	.	TRBJ1-3	once	TGTGCCAGCAGCGGGGCTGGAAACACCATATATTTT	CASSGAGNTIYF
TRBV12-3/TRBV12-4	TRBD2	TRBJ2-3	many	TGTGCCAGCAGTTTATACCGGACTAGCGGGAGATTTGCAGATACGCAGTATTTT	CASSLYRTSGRFADTQYF
TRBV18	.	TRBJ2-1	many	TGTGCCAGCTCACCTCTGGTAAGCAATGAGCAGTTCTTC	CASSPLVSNEQFF
TRBV5-6	TRBD2	TRBJ2-3	.	TGTGCCAGCAGCGCCTGGCTAGCGGGAGCAGTGAGCACAGATACGCAGTATTTT	CASSAWLAGAVSTDTQYF
TRBV6-5	.	TRBJ2-1	.	TGTGCCAGCAGGGCCCGGACTGGAGAGCAGTTCTTC	CASRARTGEQFF
TRBV15	TRBD1	TRBJ2-5	.	TGTGCCACCAGCAGAGACGGGACAGGGCAAGAGACCCAGTACTTC	CATSRDGTGQETQYF
TRBV20-1	TRBD1	TRBJ1-5	.	TGCAGTGCTAGCCGCCAGGGGGATGGGCCCCAGCATTTT	CSASRQGDGPQHF
TRBV3-1	TRBD1	TRBJ2-7	.	TGTGCCAGCAGCATGGACAGGGTGGCCGAGCAGTACTTC	CASSMDRVAEQYF
TRBV20-1	TRBD2	TRBJ2-7	.	TGCAGTGCGACCGGACTAGCGGGAGCGTACGAGCAGTACTTC	CSATGLAGAYEQYF
TRBV6-5	.	TRBJ2-1	.	TGTGCCAGCAGTTACTCTCGGGTTGAGCAGTTCTTC	CASSYSRVEQFF
TRBV7-6	TRBD2	TRBJ2-5	.	TGTGCCAGCAGCTTAGCAACTAGCGGGGGTTGGGGTGGCCAGTACTTC	CASSLATSGGWGGQYF
TRBV20-1	.	TRBJ2-7	.	TGCAGTGCGAAGCTACCACGCGGGCAGTACTTC	CSAKLPRGQYF
TRBV2	TRBD1	TRBJ2-7	few	TGTGCCAGCAGTGAGCCGGTGGGGGACAGGGACTACGAGCAGTACTTC	CASSEPVGDRDYEQYF
TRBV7-2	.	TRBJ2-3	.	TGTGCCAGCAGCTTAGCGGGGCTAGAAGGGGATACGCAGTATTTT	CASSLAGLEGDTQYF
TRBV29-1	.	TRBJ1-3	many	TGCAGCGTGGGTGTAGCCGGAAACACCATATATTTT	CSVGVAGNTIYF
TRBV12-3/TRBV12-4	.	TRBJ1-5	few	TGTGCCAGCGGAGGCAGGGGCAATCAGCCCCAGCATTTT	CASGGRGNQPQHF
TRBV6-5	TRBD2	TRBJ2-3	.	TGTGCCAGCAGTTATGGCGGGGGGCGCACAGATACGCAGTATTTT	CASSYGGGRTDTQYF
TRBV28	TRBD1	TRBJ2-7	.	TGTGCCAGCAGTTCATCGACAGGGGGCAAAACATCCTACGAGCAGTACTTC	CASSSSTGGKTSYEQYF
TRBV5-5	.	TRBJ2-7	.	TGTGCCAGCAGCATGGACTGGAACTCCTACGAGCAGTACTTC	CASSMDWNSYEQYF
TRBV5-1	.	TRBJ1-2	few	TGCGCCAGCAGCCCCCTTGAGACCCCTCCGGCTAACTATGGCTACACCTTC	CASSPLETPPANYGYTF
TRBV18	TRBD2	TRBJ2-1	many	TGTGCCAGCTCACCACCGGATAGCGGGATCAATGAGCAGTTCTTC	CASSPPDSGINEQFF
TRBV4-1	.	TRBJ2-7	.	TGCGCCAGCAGTCCGTCTCCGGGGACGGCCTACGAGCAGTACTTC	CASSPSPGTAYEQYF
TRBV29-1	.	TRBJ2-7	many	TGCAGCACCGGGAGTCCTCCCTACGAGCAGTACTTC	CSTGSPPYEQYF
TRBV28	TRBD1	TRBJ2-3	.	TGTGCCAGCAGTTCCGTCCTGGAACAGGGGATAGATACGCAGTATTTT	CASSSVLEQGIDTQYF
TRBV7-6	.	TRBJ2-2	.	TGTGCCAGCAGACACGGAAGCACCGGGGAGCTGTTTTTT	CASRHGSTGELFF
TRBV5-6	TRBD1	TRBJ2-1	few	TGTGCCAGCAGCATAACAGGGGAACCGCAGTTCTTC	CASSITGEPQFF
TRBV6-5	.	TRBJ1-5	few	TGTGCCAGCAGTTACGGCCCGCCAGATTATAGCAATCAGCCCCAGCATTTT	CASSYGPPDYSNQPQHF
TRBV20-1	TRBD2	TRBJ2-7	.	TGCTGTGCTAGAGATCTACTAGCGGGAGGGGCTGCCTACGAGCAGTACTTC	CCARDLLAGGAAYEQYF
TRBV20-1	.	TRBJ2-1	.	TGCAGTGCTAAGACTAGTTCGGGCTCAAATGAGCAGTTCTTC	CSAKTSSGSNEQFF
TRBV7-3	.	TRBJ2-7	.	TGTCCCAGCAGCCCGCGGAGGGGGGATTCCGAGCAGTACTTC	CPSSPRRGDSEQYF